This TCR beta chain was sequenced in a study of blood T cell repertoires in COVID-19. Study background: Both acute and convalescent COVID-19 samples were obtained from the United States, Italy and Spain. From T cells, B-cell-depleted T cells, or PBMCs came the material, which was cDNA or gDNA.

The authors' processing: Reference gene primer amplification gave estimated nucleated cell counts. Generated by immunoSEQ multiplex PCR, the TCRdb table keeps only in-frame clones and is missing some. V, J and clone size reflect that table, while D and trimming were determined from the DNA. The sample consists of 40,000 to 65,000 clones, 80% to 90% of them appearing once. Trimming took 2 bases from V and 4 from J, leaving 14 bases between them. CDR1 LGHDT and CDR2 YNNKEL come from the germline V gene (reference sequence). The CDR3 runs 16 residues. Sequencing was performed on peripheral blood. The chain is built from TRBV3-1 (or the pseudogene TRBV3-2) and TRBJ2-2; TRBD2 is a possible D gene (7 bases). The receptor comes from an elderly man with acute or convalescent COVID-19. DNA for the CDR3: TGTGCCAGCAGCCAACTTAAGGGGGGGGCCACCGGGGAGCTGTTTTTT. This codes for CASSQLKGGATGELFF.